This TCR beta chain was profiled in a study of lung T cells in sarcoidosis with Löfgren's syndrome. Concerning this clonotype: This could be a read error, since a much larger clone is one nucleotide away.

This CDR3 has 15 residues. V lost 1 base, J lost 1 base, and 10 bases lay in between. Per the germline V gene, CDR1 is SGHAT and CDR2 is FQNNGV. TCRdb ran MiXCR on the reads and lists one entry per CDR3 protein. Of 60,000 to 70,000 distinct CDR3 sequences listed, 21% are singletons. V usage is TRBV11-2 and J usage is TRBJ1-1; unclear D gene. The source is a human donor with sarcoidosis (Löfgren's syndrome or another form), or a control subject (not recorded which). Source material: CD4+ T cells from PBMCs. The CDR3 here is CASSLGVTPNTEAFF. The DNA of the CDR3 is TGTGCCAGCAGCTTAGGTGTAACCCCGAACACTGAAGCTTTCTTT.